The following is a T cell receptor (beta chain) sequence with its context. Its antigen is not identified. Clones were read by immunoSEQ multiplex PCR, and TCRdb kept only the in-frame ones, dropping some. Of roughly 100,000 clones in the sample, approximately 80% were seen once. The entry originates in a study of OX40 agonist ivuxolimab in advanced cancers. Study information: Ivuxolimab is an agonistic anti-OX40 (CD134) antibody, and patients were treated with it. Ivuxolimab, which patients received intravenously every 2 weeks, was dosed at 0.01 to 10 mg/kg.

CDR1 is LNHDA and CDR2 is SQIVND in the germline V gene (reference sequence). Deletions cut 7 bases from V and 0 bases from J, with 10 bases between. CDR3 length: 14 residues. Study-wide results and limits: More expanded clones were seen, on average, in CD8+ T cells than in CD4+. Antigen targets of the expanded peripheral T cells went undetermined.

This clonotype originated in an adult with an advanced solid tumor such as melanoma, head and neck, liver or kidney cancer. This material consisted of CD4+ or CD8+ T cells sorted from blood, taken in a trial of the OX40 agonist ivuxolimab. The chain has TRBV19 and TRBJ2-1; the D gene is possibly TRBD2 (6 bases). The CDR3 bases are TGTGCCAGTAACCTGGGGGGCTCCTACAATGAGCAGTTCTTC. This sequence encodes CASNLGGSYNEQFF. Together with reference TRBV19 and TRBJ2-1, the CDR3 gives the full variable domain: DGGITQSPKYLFRKEGQNVTLSCEQNLNHDAMYWYRQDPGQGLRLIYYSQIVNDFQKGDIAEGYSVSREKKESFPLTVTSAQKNPTAFYLCASNLGGSYNEQFFGPGTRLTVL.